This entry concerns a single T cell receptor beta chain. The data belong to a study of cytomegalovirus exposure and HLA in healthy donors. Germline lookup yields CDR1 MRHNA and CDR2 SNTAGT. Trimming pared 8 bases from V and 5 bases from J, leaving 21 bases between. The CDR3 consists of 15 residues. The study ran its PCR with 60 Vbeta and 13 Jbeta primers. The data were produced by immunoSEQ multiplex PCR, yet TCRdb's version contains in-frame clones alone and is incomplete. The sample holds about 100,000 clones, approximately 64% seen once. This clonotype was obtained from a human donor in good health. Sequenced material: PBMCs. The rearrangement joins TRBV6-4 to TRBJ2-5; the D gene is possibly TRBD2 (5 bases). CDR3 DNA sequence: TGTGCCAGCCAGAAGGTCCCCGGGATTCGGGAGACCCAGTACTTC. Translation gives CASQKVPGIRETQYF.